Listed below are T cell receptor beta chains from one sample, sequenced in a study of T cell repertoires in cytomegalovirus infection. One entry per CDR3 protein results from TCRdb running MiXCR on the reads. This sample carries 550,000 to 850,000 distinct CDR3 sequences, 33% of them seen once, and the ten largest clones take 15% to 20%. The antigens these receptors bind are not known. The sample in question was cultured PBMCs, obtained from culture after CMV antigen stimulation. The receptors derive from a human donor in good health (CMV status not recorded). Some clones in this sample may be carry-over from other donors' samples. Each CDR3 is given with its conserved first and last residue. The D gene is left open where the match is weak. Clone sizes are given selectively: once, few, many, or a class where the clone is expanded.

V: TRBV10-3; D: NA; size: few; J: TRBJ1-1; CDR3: CAISEWAGDTEAFF; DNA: TGTGCCATCAGTGAGTGGGCAGGGGACACTGAAGCTTTCTTT
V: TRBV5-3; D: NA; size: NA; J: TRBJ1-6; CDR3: CASSPGWGPYNSPLHF; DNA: TGTGCCAGCAGCCCCGGGTGGGGCCCCTATAATTCACCCCTCCACTTT
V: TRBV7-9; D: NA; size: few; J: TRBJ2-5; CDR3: CASSPRDMETQYF; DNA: TGTGCCAGCAGCCCCCGGGACATGGAGACCCAGTACTTC
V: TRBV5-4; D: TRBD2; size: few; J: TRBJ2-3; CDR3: CASSLKRGGLDTQYF; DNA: TGTGCCAGCAGCTTGAAGCGGGGGGGGTTAGATACGCAGTATTTT
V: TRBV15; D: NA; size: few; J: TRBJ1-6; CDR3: CATSARNSPLHF; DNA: TGTGCCACGTCCGCTAGGAATTCACCCCTCCACTTT
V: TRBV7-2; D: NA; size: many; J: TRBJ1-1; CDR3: CASSGQSGNTEAFF; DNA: TGTGCCAGCAGCGGACAGTCGGGGAACACTGAAGCTTTCTTT
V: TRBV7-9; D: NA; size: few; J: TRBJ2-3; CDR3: CASSGGASDTQYF; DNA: TGTGCCAGCAGCGGGGGGGCCTCAGATACGCAGTATTTT
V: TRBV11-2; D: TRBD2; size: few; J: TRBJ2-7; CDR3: CASSTGLAERYEQYF; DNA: TGTGCCAGCAGCACCGGACTAGCTGAACGCTACGAGCAGTACTTC
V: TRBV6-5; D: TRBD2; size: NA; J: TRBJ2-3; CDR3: CASSYGSGGPGPDTQYF; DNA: TGTGCCAGCAGTTACGGGTCGGGAGGGCCGGGGCCAGATACGCAGTATTTT
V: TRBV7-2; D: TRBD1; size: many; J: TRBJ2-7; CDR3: CASSLGTGGVYEQYF; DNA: TGTGCCAGCAGCTTAGGGACAGGGGGAGTGTACGAGCAGTACTTC
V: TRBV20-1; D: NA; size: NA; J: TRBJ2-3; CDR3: CSATAGADTQYF; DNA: TGCAGTGCTACGGCCGGGGCAGATACGCAGTATTTT
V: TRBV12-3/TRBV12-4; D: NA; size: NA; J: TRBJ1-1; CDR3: CASSLQGHTEAFF; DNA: TGTGCCAGCAGTTTACAGGGGCACACTGAAGCTTTCTTT
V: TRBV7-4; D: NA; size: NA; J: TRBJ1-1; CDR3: CASSLSTGVIKAFF; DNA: TGTGCCAGCAGCTTATCTACCGGAGTTATTAAAGCTTTCTTT
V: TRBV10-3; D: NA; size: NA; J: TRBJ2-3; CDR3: CAISARADTDTQYF; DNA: TGTGCCATCAGTGCCCGCGCGGACACAGATACGCAGTATTTT
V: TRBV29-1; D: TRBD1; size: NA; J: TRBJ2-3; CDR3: CSVLTGSTDTQYF; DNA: TGCAGCGTCCTGACAGGGAGCACAGATACGCAGTATTTT
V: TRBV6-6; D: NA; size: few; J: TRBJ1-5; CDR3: CASSYDGLRIQPQHF; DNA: TGTGCCAGCAGTTACGATGGTCTTAGGATACAGCCCCAGCATTTT
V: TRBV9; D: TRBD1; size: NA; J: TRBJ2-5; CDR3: CASSVSPGGGETQYF; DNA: TGTGCCAGCAGCGTGTCTCCAGGGGGCGGGGAGACCCAGTACTTC
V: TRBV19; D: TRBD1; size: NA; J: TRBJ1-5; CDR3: CASSDRGWNQPQHF; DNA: TGTGCCAGTAGTGACAGGGGTTGGAATCAGCCCCAGCATTTT
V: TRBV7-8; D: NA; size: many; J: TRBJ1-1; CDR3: CASSPGVGANTEAFF; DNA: TGTGCCAGCAGCCCCGGGGTGGGGGCTAACACTGAAGCTTTCTTT
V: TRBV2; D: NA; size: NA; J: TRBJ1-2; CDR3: CASSTGFAWGYGYTF; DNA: TGTGCCAGCAGTACGGGGTTTGCGTGGGGCTATGGCTACACCTTC
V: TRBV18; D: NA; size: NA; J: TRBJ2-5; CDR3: CASSPLGPSNQETQYF; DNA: TGTGCCAGCTCACCACTCGGGCCTTCGAACCAAGAGACCCAGTACTTC
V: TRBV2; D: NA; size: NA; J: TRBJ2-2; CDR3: CASSEAPRANTGELFF; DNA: TGTGCCAGCAGTGAAGCGCCGAGGGCGAACACCGGGGAGCTGTTTTTT
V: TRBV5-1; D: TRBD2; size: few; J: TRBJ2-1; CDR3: CASSSTSGGAFNEQFF; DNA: TGCGCCAGCAGCTCGACTAGCGGGGGGGCCTTTAATGAGCAGTTCTTC
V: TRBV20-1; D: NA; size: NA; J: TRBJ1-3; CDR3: CSARPGSGNTIYF; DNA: TGCAGTGCTCGACCAGGGTCTGGAAACACCATATATTTT
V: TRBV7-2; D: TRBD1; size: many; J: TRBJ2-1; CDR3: CASSRDRGDNEQFF; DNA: TGTGCCAGCAGCAGGGACAGAGGTGACAATGAGCAGTTCTTC
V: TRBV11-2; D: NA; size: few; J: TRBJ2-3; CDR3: CASSLRGGKLQYF; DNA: TGTGCCAGCAGCCTTCGGGGAGGCAAGTTGCAGTATTTT
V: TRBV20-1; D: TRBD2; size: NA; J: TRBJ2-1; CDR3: CSAKGTSGGLLSYNEQFF; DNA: TGCAGTGCCAAGGGGACTAGCGGGGGCCTTCTCTCCTACAATGAGCAGTTCTTC
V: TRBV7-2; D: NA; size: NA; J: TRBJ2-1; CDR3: CASSPERYNEQFF; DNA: TGTGCCAGCAGCCCAGAAAGATACAATGAGCAGTTCTTC
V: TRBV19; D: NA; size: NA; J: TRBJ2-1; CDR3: CASSMGPNEQFF; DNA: TGTGCCAGTAGTATGGGTCCCAATGAGCAGTTCTTC